This T cell receptor (beta chain) was identified during a study of blood T cell repertoires in COVID-19. Turning to the study itself: Sites across the United States, Italy and Spain contributed samples from acute and convalescent COVID-19. In each case, the material was cDNA or gDNA derived from T cells, B-cell-depleted T cells, or PBMCs.

J lost 3 bases, V lost 5 bases, and 5 bases had no gene match. The germline gives CDR1 SGDLS, CDR2 YYNGEE. This CDR3 has 15 residues. Authors' data handling: For nucleated cells, counts were estimated from reference gene primer amplification. Here immunoSEQ multiplex PCR was the method, and the copy in TCRdb shows in-frame clones only, minus some. For V, J and clone size, that table is used; D and trimming come from the DNA. The table shows around 380,000 clones, with roughly 86% occurring only once. This receptor was identified in a human donor with acute or convalescent COVID-19. The donor label of this sample is uncertain. Input material: peripheral blood. This chain joins TRBV9 and TRBJ2-1, with 10 positions matching TRBD2. Here the CDR3 DNA reads TGTGCCAGCAGTTTCGGACTAGCGGTCTACAATGAGCAGTTCTTC. Its protein is CASSFGLAVYNEQFF.